A single sample gave rise to the 22 T cell receptor beta chains below, sequenced in a study of blood T cells in healthy people across ages. Combining a sample-barcoded 5' primer with a J-beta primer mix, a second PCR ran for about 6 to 12 cycles. TCRdb reanalysed the 5' RACE reads using MiXCR and keeps one entry per CDR3 protein. The repertoire consists of some 1.8 million distinct CDR3 sequences, with roughly two fifths occurring once and the leading ten covering roughly 23%. The sequenced sample was blood. Receptor source: a human donor in good health.

This clonotype was counted between two and nine times. V usage is TRBV9 and J usage is TRBJ2-3; 10 bases map to TRBD1. Germline lookup yields CDR1 SGDLS and CDR2 YYNGEE. Unmatched junction bases numbered 2, after V lost 0 bases and J lost 1 base. The CDR3 loop spans 16 amino acids. The CDR3 loop is CASSVGQGAGTDTQYF. The CDR3 DNA is TGTGCCAGCAGCGTAGGACAGGGGGCAGGCACAGATACGCAGTATTTT.

The table lists this clonotype with a few counts. The V gene is TRBV29-1, the J gene TRBJ1-1, with TRBD1 matching 9 bases. The CDR3 extends over 14 amino acids. The junction had 9 bases not matched to a gene; V was cut back by 5 bases and J by 5 bases. The V gene's germline CDR1 is SQVTM and CDR2 ANQGSEA. Here the CDR3 reads CSVRLQGAGTEAFF. CDR3 nucleotide sequence: TGCAGCGTTCGTCTACAGGGGGCTGGGACTGAAGCTTTCTTT.

This clonotype appeared a few times. In DNA form, the CDR3 reads TGCAGCGTCGCCGGGACAGGGGGCGTCGAGCAGTTCTTC. It translates to CSVAGTGGVEQFF. The chain is built from TRBV29-1 and TRBJ2-1; TRBD1 aligns across 12 bases. The CDR3 is 13 amino acids. After removal of 6 bases from V and 10 bases from J, the junction contained 7 bases not matched to a gene. Germline V CDR1 and CDR2: SQVTM, ANQGSEA.

J is TRBJ1-1 and V is TRBV7-9; TRBD1 might be the D (5 bases). The CDR3 has 15 amino acids. Germline V lookup: CDR1 SEHNR, CDR2 FQNEAQ (reference sequence). The V end was cut by 5 bases, the J end by 5 bases, with 18 bases between. CDR3 bases: TGTGCCAGCAGCCCTGGGGCGTTGAGGGTTACTGAAGCTTTCTTT. It translates to CASSPGALRVTEAFF.

J is TRBJ1-4 and V is TRBV6-6, with a possible D match to TRBD1 (6 bases). CDR1 is MNHNY and CDR2 is SVGAGI in the germline V gene (reference sequence). The CDR3 totals 15 residues. Trimming shortened V by 5 bases and J by 4 bases, and 14 bases separated the two germline ends. The CDR3 DNA reads as TGTGCCAGCAGTAGCCCTAGACAGGTTAATGAAAAACTGTTTTTT. Translation: CASSSPRQVNEKLFF.

The chain has TRBV4-1 and TRBJ1-5, with D uncertain. The CDR3 length is 17 residues. Trimming shortened V by 1 base and J by 0 bases, and 13 bases separated the two germline ends. Germline-derived CDR1 and CDR2 are MGHRA and YSYEKL. CDR3 DNA: TGCGCCAGCAGCCAAGCGGTACCGGTTTTTAGCAATCAGCCCCAGCATTTT. Amino acid sequence: CASSQAVPVFSNQPQHF.

The CDR3: CSVETGGQSVYF. CDR3 bases: TGCAGCGTTGAAACCGGGGGACAATCGGTGTATTTT. This chain joins TRBV29-1 and TRBJ2-3; tentatively, D is TRBD1 or TRBD2 (6 bases each). The CDR3 has 12 residues. The V gene lost 2 bases and the J gene lost 14 bases, with 17 bases spanning the gap. The V gene's germline CDR1 is SQVTM and CDR2 ANQGSEA.

This clonotype has a handful of counts. The rearrangement joins TRBV7-3 to TRBJ2-7; TRBD1 matches 11 bases. Germline CDR1 is SGHTA and CDR2 is FQGTGA. The CDR3 length is 15 residues. The junction had 7 bases not matched to a gene; V was cut back by 5 bases and J by 4 bases. The CDR3 protein is CASSPSGQGVYEQYF. Written as DNA, the CDR3 is TGTGCCAGCAGCCCTTCGGGACAGGGGGTTTACGAGCAGTACTTC.

This clonotype was found a few times. The V and J genes are TRBV7-3 and TRBJ2-1; TRBD2 agrees at 8 bases. Germline V gene sequence: CDR1 SGHTA, CDR2 FQGTGA. The CDR3 is 15 residues long. J lost 6 bases, V lost 2 bases, and 6 bases had no gene match. The CDR3 DNA sequence: TGTGCCAGCAGCTTAGCGGGACTAGTGTCCAATGAGCAGTTCTTC. This codes for CASSLAGLVSNEQFF.

This clonotype was seen once. The junction shows a germline mismatch at one end, possibly a read error. The V and J genes are TRBV7-2 and TRBJ2-3; D is ambiguous. CDR3 length: 13 amino acids. CDR1 is SGHTA, CDR2 FQGNSA, per germline. The DNA of the CDR3 is TGTGCCGGCAGCCCCGCGATTTCAGATACGCAGTATTTT. This encodes CAGSPAISDTQYF.

This clonotype turned up a few times. This chain connects TRBV6-5 to TRBJ2-7; 8 bases map to TRBD1. CDR1 and CDR2 from the germline V gene are MNHEY and SVGAGI. The V segment lost 6 bases and the J segment 6 bases; nucleotides outside the gene matches: 10. This CDR3 is built from 14 residues. The CDR3 coding sequence is TGTGCCAGCAGCCCCGACAGGGGCCGGGCCGAGCAGTACTTC. Its protein product is CASSPDRGRAEQYF.

This clonotype has only a few counts. This chain links TRBV28 with TRBJ2-7, with 7 bases lining up with TRBD2. The CDR3 contains 16 residues. The V gene's germline CDR1 is MDHEN and CDR2 SYDVKM. The V and J ends lost 3 bases and 3 bases, in that order; junction bases with no gene match: 11. The CDR3 reads CASSFRPVTSSYEQYF. The CDR3 DNA reads TGTGCCAGCAGTTTTCGTCCGGTGACTAGCAGCTACGAGCAGTACTTC.

The V and J genes are TRBV24-1 and TRBJ2-1, with TRBD1 matching 11 bases. CDR1 is KGHDR, CDR2 SFDVKD, per germline. The CDR3 has 16 residues. Trimming took 4 bases from V and 2 from J; bases not matched to a gene: 3. The CDR3 region is CATSDLGQGAYNEQFF. As DNA, the CDR3 is TGTGCCACCAGTGACCTGGGACAGGGGGCCTACAATGAGCAGTTCTTC.

This clonotype was counted a few times. The chain recombines TRBV18 with TRBJ2-1; 10 bases align to TRBD2. The V and J ends lost 2 bases and 8 bases, in that order; junction bases with no gene match: 18. Germline CDR1 is KGHSH and CDR2 is LQKENI. CDR3 length: 19 residues. The CDR3 sequence is CASSPAIGSLASGGDEQFF. Here the CDR3 DNA reads TGTGCCAGCTCACCAGCTATAGGGAGCTTGGCTAGCGGGGGAGATGAGCAGTTCTTC.

V and J are TRBV29-1 and TRBJ1-1; D perhaps matches TRBD1 (5 bases). Trimming removed 4 bases at V and 4 bases at J, with 16 bases between. Germline values: CDR1 SQVTM, CDR2 ANQGSEA. The CDR3 covers 14 residues. The chain's CDR3 is CSVGVFGGVTEAFF. The CDR3 bases are TGCAGCGTTGGGGTTTTCGGGGGGGTCACTGAAGCTTTCTTT.

V is TRBV6-1 and J is TRBJ2-5; 12 positions agree with TRBD2. Germline CDR1 and CDR2: MNHNS and SASEGT. Germline trimming cut 3 bases from V and 5 bases from J; bases unmatched to any gene: 10. The CDR3 length is 17 residues. The CDR3 nucleotides are TGTGCCAGCAGTGATTCGGCTAGCGGGGGGGCCGGGGAGACCCAGTACTTC. It codes for CASSDSASGGAGETQYF.

The rearrangement links TRBV7-2 to TRBJ2-7, with 9 bases that match TRBD1. After removal of 5 bases from V and 6 bases from J, the junction contained 5 bases not matched to a gene. CDR3 length: 13 residues. The germline V gene encodes CDR1 SGHTA and CDR2 FQGNSA. CDR3 protein: CASSRDREVEQYF. CDR3 DNA sequence: TGTGCCAGCAGCAGGGACAGGGAGGTCGAGCAGTACTTC.

Only a few counts were recorded for this clonotype. This chain joins TRBV20-1 and TRBJ2-7; the D is unclear. The ends were cut back, 3 bases at V and 6 bases at J, with 9 bases in the middle. The CDR3 contains 11 residues. Germline CDR1 DFQATT, CDR2 SNEGSKA (reference sequence). In DNA, the CDR3 is TGCAGTGCTAGGGCCCCCCCCGAGCAGTACTTC. This codes for CSARAPPEQYF.

The gene calls are TRBV7-2 and TRBJ2-7; 11 nucleotides match TRBD2. CDR1 and CDR2 (germline): SGHTA, FQGNSA. The CDR3 extends over 19 amino acids. V shed 4 bases, J shed 1 base, and the junction held 15 bases outside the gene matches. CDR3 sequence (DNA): TGTGCCAGCAGCTACAGGGTATCACCTAGCGGGGGGCTTTCCTACGAGCAGTACTTC. Translated, it gives CASSYRVSPSGGLSYEQYF.

This clonotype was counted a few times. The V gene is TRBV7-3, the J gene TRBJ2-5, with D possibly TRBD2 on 7 matching bases. Trimming took off 0 bases at V and 5 bases at J, with 13 bases between the two ends. CDR3 size: 15 residues. CDR1 and CDR2 from the germline V gene are SGHTA and FQGTGA. In nucleotides, the CDR3 is TGTGCCAGCAGCTTAACGGGGGGGCAGGATGAGACCCAGTACTTC. Translating gives CASSLTGGQDETQYF.

A remark on this clonotype: A much bigger clone sits one base away, suggesting this may be a read error. This chain uses TRBV29-1 with TRBJ1-2; D gene uncertain. The ends were cut back, 4 bases at V and 6 bases at J, with 9 bases in the middle. This CDR3 region has 11 residues. Germline V CDR1 and CDR2: SQVTM, ANQGSEA. CDR3: CSVGGKDGYTF. Written as DNA, the CDR3 is TGCAGCGTTGGAGGGAAGGATGGCTACACCTTC.

This CDR3 is CATSPTSGVPKHNEQFF. The DNA for the CDR3 is TGTGCCACCAGCCCGACTAGCGGGGTACCCAAACACAATGAGCAGTTCTTC. This chain uses TRBV15 with TRBJ2-1, with 11 bases identical to TRBD2. Germline CDR1 is LNHNV and CDR2 is YYDKDF (reference sequence). This CDR3 region has 17 residues. The junction had 11 bases not matched to a gene; V was cut back by 5 bases and J by 5 bases.